Here is one T cell receptor beta chain with its context. Antigen unknown. The same CDR3 arises from other DNA sequences in this sample as well. The CDR3 consists of 12 residues. Between the trimmed V and J ends, which lost 0 bases and 5 bases, there was a span of 7 bases. The germline CDR1 and CDR2 sequences are GTSNPN and SVGIG (reference sequence). This sample was included in a study of shared clonotypes between healthy human individuals. Repertoires were generated with immunoSEQ multiplex PCR, while TCRdb's copy carries only in-frame clones and drops some. The sample lists around 2.5 million clones, over 85% occurring once. Study-wide points: Researchers found naive subsets generally carried larger estimated richness than memory subsets.

Sequencing was carried out using naive CD4+ T cells from PBMCs. Subset specified: CD45RA+ positively selected. The receptor was derived from a man younger than 35 in good health. Some clones in this sample may be carry-over from other donors' samples. The rearrangement links TRBV30 to TRBJ2-5; D is possibly TRBD2 (6 bases). The CDR3 DNA follows: TGTGCCTGGAGTGTACGGGGGGAGACCCAGTACTTC. Amino acids: CAWSVRGETQYF.